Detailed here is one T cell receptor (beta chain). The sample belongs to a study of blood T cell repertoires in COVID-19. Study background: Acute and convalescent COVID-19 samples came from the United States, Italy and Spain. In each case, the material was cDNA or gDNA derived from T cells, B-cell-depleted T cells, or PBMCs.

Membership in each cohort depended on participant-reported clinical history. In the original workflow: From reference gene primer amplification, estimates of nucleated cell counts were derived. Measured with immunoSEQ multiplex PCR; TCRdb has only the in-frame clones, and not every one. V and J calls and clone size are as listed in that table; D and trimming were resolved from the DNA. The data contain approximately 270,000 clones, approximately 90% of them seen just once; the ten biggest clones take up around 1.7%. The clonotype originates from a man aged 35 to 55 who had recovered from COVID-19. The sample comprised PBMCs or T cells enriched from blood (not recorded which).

The CDR3 bases are TGCGCCAGCAGAATTGAGGGACAGGGGGCCACAGATACGCAGTATTTT. As protein: CASRIEGQGATDTQYF. The rearrangement links TRBV5-1 to TRBJ2-3; 12 bases map to TRBD1. Losses at the gene ends were 5 bases for V and 2 bases for J; bases not matched to a gene: 6. The CDR3 has 16 residues. Germline values: CDR1 SGHRS, CDR2 YFSETQ. The full variable domain, with the rest looked up from reference TRBV5-1 and TRBJ2-3, is KAGVTQTPRYLIKTRGQQVTLSCSPISGHRSVSWYQQTPGQGLQFLFEYFSETQRNKGNFPGRFSGRQFSNSRSEMNVSTLELGDSALYLCASRIEGQGATDTQYFGPGTRLTVL.